The rows below give T cell receptor beta chains drawn from one sample of a study of OX40 agonist ivuxolimab in advanced cancers. The table came from immunoSEQ multiplex PCR; TCRdb's copy has only in-frame clones and leaves some out. The sample contains under 65,000 clones, 75% to 90% of which appear only once. Specimen: CD4+ or CD8+ T cells sorted from blood, collected in a trial of the OX40 agonist ivuxolimab. These receptors were obtained from an adult with an advanced solid tumor such as melanoma, head and neck, liver or kidney cancer. The CDR3 runs from the conserved cysteine through the conserved F or W. The D gene is left open where the match is weak. Only part of the rows carry a size: once, few, many, or a class if the clone is expanded.

CDR3 protein,CDR3 DNA,V gene,D gene,clone size,J gene
CAISEWTGSYTEAFF,TGTGCCATCAGTGAGTGGACAGGGAGCTACACTGAAGCTTTCTTT,TRBV10-3,TRBD1,.,TRBJ1-1
CASSVASAEGSEAFF,TGTGCCAGCAGCGTAGCTAGCGCCGAGGGTAGTGAAGCTTTCTTT,TRBV9,.,.,TRBJ1-1
CASTLGTLNTEAFF,TGTGCCAGCACCCTAGGGACGTTGAACACTGAAGCTTTCTTT,TRBV7-9,.,few,TRBJ1-1
CASSFVPGSTEAFF,TGTGCCAGCAGTTTTGTCCCGGGGAGCACTGAAGCTTTCTTT,TRBV27,.,.,TRBJ1-1
CASSLGPDNEQFF,TGTGCCAGCAGTTTGGGTCCCGACAATGAGCAGTTCTTC,TRBV6-5,.,.,TRBJ2-1
CASSLSAPRGMGAQYF,TGTGCCAGCAGTTTATCTGCCCCCAGGGGGATGGGGGCCCAGTACTTC,TRBV27,TRBD1,.,TRBJ2-5
CASSYSGLNEQFF,TGTGCCAGCAGTTACTCAGGTTTGAATGAGCAGTTCTTC,TRBV6-5,.,.,TRBJ2-1
CASTLAAHQPQHF,TGTGCCAGCACCTTGGCAGCTCATCAGCCCCAGCATTTT,TRBV6-6,.,few,TRBJ1-5
CASSVQEETQYF,TGTGCCAGCAGCGTCCAGGAGGAGACCCAGTACTTC,TRBV7-9,.,.,TRBJ2-5
CASSPFRGLQNYGYTF,TGTGCCAGCAGTCCCTTTAGGGGGCTACAGAACTATGGCTACACCTTC,TRBV28,TRBD1,.,TRBJ1-2
CASSLEGSTDTQYF,TGTGCCAGCAGCTTAGAGGGTAGCACAGATACGCAGTATTTT,TRBV7-6,.,few,TRBJ2-3
CASSQDSNSRYEQYF,TGCGCCAGCAGCCAAGATAGTAACAGTAGGTACGAGCAGTACTTC,TRBV7-9,.,.,TRBJ2-7
CASSVEGQEDEQYF,TGTGCCAGCAGCGTAGAAGGACAGGAAGACGAGCAGTACTTC,TRBV9,TRBD1,medium-sized,TRBJ2-7
CASSQDPGRWALNTEAFF,TGTGCCAGCAGCCAAGATCCGGGGCGTTGGGCACTGAACACTGAAGCTTTCTTT,TRBV14,.,.,TRBJ1-1
CASSQESGTSGGYNEQFF,TGCGCCAGCAGCCAAGAATCCGGGACTAGCGGGGGCTACAATGAGCAGTTCTTC,TRBV4-1,TRBD2,.,TRBJ2-1
CASSLGGADEQYF,TGTGCCAGCAGCCTAGGGGGGGCTGACGAGCAGTACTTC,TRBV11-2,.,.,TRBJ2-7
CASSQDNSGNSPLHF,TGTGCCAGCAGCCAAGATAATAGTGGTAATTCACCCCTCCACTTT,TRBV4-2,.,.,TRBJ1-6
CASSSGQGGGRGFQETQYF,TGTGCCAGCAGCTCGGGACAGGGGGGAGGGAGAGGTTTTCAAGAGACCCAGTACTTC,TRBV11-2,TRBD1,.,TRBJ2-5